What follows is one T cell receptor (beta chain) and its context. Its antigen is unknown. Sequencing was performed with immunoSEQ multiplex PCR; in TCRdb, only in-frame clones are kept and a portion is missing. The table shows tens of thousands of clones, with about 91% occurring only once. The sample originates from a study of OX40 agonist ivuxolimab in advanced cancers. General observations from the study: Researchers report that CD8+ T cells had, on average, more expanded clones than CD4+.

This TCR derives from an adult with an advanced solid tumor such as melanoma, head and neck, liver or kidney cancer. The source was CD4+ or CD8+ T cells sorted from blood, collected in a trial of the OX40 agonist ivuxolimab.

The CDR3 coding sequence is TGTGCCAGCAGCTTAGCCTCTAGTAGCGTAGACAATGAGCAGTTCTTC. It specifies CASSLASSSVDNEQFF. V gene TRBV11-2 combines with J gene TRBJ2-1, with a tentative D call TRBD2 (5 bases). Trimming took off 1 base at V and 5 bases at J, with 15 bases between the two ends. Germline V gene data show CDR1 as SGHAT and CDR2 as FQNNGV. CDR3 length: 16 residues.